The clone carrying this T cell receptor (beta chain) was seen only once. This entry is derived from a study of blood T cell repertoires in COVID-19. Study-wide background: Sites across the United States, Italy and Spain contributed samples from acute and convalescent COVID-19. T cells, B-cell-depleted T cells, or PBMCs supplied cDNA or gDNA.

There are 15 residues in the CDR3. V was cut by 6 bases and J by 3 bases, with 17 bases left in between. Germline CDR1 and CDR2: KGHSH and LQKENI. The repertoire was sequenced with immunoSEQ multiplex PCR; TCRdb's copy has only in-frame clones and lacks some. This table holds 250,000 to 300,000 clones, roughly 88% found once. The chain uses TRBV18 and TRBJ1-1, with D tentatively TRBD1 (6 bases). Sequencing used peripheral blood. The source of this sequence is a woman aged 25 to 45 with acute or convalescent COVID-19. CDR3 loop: CASSRKTGSDTEAFF. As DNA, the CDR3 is TGTGCCAGCTCCCGGAAGACAGGATCTGACACTGAAGCTTTCTTT.